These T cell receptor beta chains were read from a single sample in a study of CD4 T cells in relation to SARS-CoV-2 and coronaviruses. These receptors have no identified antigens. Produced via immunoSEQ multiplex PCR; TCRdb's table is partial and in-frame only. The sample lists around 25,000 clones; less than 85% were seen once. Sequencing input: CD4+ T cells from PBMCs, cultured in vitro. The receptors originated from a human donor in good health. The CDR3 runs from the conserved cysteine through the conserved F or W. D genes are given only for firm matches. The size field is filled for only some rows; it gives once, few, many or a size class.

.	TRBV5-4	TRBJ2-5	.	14	TGTGCCAGCAGCTTTCAGGGGACCCAAGAGACCCAGTACTTC	CASSFQGTQETQYF
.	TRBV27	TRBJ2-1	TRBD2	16	TGTGCCAGCAGTGTCAGACTAGCGGGAGGGAACAATGAGCAGTTCTTC	CASSVRLAGGNNEQFF
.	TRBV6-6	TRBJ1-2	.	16	TGTGCCAGCAGTTATCTTCGGGAAAGCCAGACTTATGGCTACACCTTC	CASSYLRESQTYGYTF
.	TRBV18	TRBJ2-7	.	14	TGTGCCAGCTCACCCGAGAGGAGCTCCTACGAGCAGTACTTC	CASSPERSSYEQYF
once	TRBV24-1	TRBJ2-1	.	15	TGTGCCACCAGTGACCGGGGGCGGTCCTACAATGAGCAGTTCTTC	CATSDRGRSYNEQFF
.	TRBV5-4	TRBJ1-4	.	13	TGTGCCAGCAGCTTGGTCCCTAATGAAAAACTGTTTTTT	CASSLVPNEKLFF
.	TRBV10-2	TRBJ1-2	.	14	TGCGCCAGCAGTGGGCCCCCGCCCTTTAGAGGCTACACCTTC	CASSGPPPFRGYTF
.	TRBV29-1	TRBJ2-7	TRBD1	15	TGCAGCGTTGTAGCCTTCGGGACAGGAGCCTACGAGCAGTACTTC	CSVVAFGTGAYEQYF
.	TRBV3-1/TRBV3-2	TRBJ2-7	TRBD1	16	TGTGCCAGCAGCCAAGACACAGGGACAGGGTACTACGAGCAGTACTTC	CASSQDTGTGYYEQYF
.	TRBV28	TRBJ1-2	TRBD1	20	TGTGCCAGCAGTTTGGGGGTTACGGGGTTGGGACAGGGGGCGATCTATGGCTACACCTTC	CASSLGVTGLGQGAIYGYTF
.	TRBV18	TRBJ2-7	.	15	TGTGCCAGCTCACCATCGGGATCCCTGGGGGCCGAGCAGTACTTC	CASSPSGSLGAEQYF
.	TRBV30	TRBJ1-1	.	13	TGTGCCTGGAGGGACGGGCTGAACACTGAAGCTTTCTTT	CAWRDGLNTEAFF
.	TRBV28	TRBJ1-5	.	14	TGTGCCAGCAGTTTTCGGGGGTGGGGTCAGCCCCAGCATTTT	CASSFRGWGQPQHF
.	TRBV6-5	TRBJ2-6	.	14	TGTGCCATCAGGGACGAGGTGGGGGCCAACGTCCTGACTTTC	CAIRDEVGANVLTF
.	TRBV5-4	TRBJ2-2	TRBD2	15	TGTGCCTCCTCCGGGACTAGCGGGAACACCGGGGAGCTGTTTTTT	CASSGTSGNTGELFF
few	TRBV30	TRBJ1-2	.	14	TGTGCCTGGAGTGTCCCAGGACGTTCCTATGGCTACACCTTC	CAWSVPGRSYGYTF
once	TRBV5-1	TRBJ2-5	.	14	TGCGCCAGCAGCTTGGCGTCCCCACCAGAGACCCAGTACTTC	CASSLASPPETQYF
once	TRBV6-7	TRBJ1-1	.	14	TGTGCCAGCAGTTACGGGCAGGATCCCACTGAAGCTTTCTTT	CASSYGQDPTEAFF
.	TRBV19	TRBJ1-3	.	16	TGTGCCAGTAGTTTTAGGGCCCGGGACGACGGAAACACCATATATTTT	CASSFRARDDGNTIYF